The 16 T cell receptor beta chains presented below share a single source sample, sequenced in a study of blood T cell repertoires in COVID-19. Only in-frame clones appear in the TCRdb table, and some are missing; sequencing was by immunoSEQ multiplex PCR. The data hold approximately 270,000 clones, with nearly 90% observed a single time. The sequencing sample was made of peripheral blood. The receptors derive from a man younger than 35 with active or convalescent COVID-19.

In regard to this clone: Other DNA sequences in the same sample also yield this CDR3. In DNA, the CDR3 is TGTGCCAGCAGCCTGGGCAGGAACACTGAAGCTTTCTTT. Encoded protein: CASSLGRNTEAFF. The V gene is TRBV7-9, the J gene TRBJ1-1; D not resolved. V was pared by 5 bases and J by 1 base, with 8 bases between. Germline V gives CDR1 SEHNR, CDR2 FQNEAQ (reference sequence). The CDR3 runs to 13 residues.

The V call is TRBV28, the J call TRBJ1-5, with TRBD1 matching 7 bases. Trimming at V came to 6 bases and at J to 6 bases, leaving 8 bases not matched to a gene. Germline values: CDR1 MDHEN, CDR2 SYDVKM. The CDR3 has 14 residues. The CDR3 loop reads CASSHRGLSQPQHF. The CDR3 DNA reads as TGTGCCAGCAGCCACAGGGGATTGAGTCAGCCCCAGCATTTT. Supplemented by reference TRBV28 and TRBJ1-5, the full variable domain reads DVKVTQSSRYLVKRTGEKVFLECVQDMDHENMFWYRQDPGLGLRLIYFSYDVKMKEKGDIPEGYSVSREKKERFSLILESASTNQTSMYLCASSHRGLSQPQHFGDGTRLSIL.

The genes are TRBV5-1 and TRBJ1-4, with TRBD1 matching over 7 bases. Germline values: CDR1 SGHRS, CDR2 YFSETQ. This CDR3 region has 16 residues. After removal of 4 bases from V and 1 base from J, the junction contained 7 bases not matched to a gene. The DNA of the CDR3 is TGCGCCAGCAGCCCGGGACAGCTTGGAACTAATGAAAAACTGTTTTTT. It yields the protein CASSPGQLGTNEKLFF.

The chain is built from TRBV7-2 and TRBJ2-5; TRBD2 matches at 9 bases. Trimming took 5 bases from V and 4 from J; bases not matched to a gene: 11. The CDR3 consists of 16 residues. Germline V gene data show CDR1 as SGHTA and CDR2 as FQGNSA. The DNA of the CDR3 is TGTGCCAGCAGCCCCCGCTTAGGTAGCGGGAGAGAGACCCAGTACTTC. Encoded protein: CASSPRLGSGRETQYF.

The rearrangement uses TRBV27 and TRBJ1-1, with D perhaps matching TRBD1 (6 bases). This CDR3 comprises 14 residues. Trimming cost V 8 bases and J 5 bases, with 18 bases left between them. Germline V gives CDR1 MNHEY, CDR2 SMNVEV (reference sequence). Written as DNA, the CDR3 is TGTGCCAGCTCTCCCCTGAGAGGGGGAACTGAAGCTTTCTTT. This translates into CASSPLRGGTEAFF.

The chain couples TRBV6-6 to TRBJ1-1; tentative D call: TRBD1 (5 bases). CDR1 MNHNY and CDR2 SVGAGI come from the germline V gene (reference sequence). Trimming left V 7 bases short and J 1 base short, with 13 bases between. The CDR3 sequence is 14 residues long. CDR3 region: CASNPPRGNTEAFF. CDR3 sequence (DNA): TGTGCCAGCAACCCACCAAGGGGGAACACTGAAGCTTTCTTT.

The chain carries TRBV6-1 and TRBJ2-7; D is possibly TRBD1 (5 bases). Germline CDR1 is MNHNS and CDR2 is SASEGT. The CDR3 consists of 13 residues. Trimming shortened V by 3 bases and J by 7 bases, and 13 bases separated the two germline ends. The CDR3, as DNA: TGTGCCAGCAGTGACGCCAGGGAAAGGGAGCAGTACTTC. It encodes CASSDAREREQYF.

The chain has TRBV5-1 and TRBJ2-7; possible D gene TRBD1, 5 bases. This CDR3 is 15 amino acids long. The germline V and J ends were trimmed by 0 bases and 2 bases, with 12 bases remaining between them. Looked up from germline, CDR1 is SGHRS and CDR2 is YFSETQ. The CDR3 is CASSLGAGPTYEQYF. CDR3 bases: TGCGCCAGCAGCTTGGGAGCAGGGCCCACCTACGAGCAGTACTTC. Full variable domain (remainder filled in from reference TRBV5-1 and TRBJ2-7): KAGVTQTPRYLIKTRGQQVTLSCSPISGHRSVSWYQQTPGQGLQFLFEYFSETQRNKGNFPGRFSGRQFSNSRSEMNVSTLELGDSALYLCASSLGAGPTYEQYFGPGTRLTVT.

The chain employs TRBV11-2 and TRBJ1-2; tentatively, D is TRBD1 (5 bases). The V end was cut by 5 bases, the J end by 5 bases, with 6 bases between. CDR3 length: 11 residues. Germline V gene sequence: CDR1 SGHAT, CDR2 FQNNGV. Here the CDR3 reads CASSPGYGYTF. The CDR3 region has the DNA TGTGCCAGCAGCCCAGGGTATGGCTACACCTTC.

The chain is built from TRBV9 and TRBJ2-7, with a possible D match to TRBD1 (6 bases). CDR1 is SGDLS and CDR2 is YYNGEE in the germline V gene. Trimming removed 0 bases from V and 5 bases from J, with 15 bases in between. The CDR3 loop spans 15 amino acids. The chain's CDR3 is CASSVGVGAFNEQYF. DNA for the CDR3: TGTGCCAGCAGCGTAGGGGTGGGGGCCTTCAACGAGCAGTACTTC.

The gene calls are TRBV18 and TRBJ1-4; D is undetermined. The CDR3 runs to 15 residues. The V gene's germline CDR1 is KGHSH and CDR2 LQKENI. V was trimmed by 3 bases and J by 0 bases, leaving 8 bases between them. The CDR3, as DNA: TGTGCCAGCTCACCTACATCCACAACTAATGAAAAACTGTTTTTT. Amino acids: CASSPTSTTNEKLFF.

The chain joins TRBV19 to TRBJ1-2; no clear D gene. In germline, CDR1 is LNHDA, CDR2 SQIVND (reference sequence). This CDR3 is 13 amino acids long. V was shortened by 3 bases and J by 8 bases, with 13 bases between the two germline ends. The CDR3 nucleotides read TGTGCCAGTAGTATGGCCGAGGGATTCGGCTACACCTTC. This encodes CASSMAEGFGYTF. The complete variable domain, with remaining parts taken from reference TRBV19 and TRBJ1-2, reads DGGITQSPKYLFRKEGQNVTLSCEQNLNHDAMYWYRQDPGQGLRLIYYSQIVNDFQKGDIAEGYSVSREKKESFPLTVTSAQKNPTAFYLCASSMAEGFGYTFGSGTRLTVV.

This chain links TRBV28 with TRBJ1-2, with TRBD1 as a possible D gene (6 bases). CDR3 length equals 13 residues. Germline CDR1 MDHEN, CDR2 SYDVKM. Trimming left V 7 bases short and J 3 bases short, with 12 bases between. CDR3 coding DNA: TGTGCCAGCAACGAGGGGGGGGACTATGGCTACACCTTC. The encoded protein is CASNEGGDYGYTF.

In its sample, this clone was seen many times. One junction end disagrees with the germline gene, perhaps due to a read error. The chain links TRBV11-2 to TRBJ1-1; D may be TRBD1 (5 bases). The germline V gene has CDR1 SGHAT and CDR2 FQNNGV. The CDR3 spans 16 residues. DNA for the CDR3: TGTGCCAGCACCTTATTCCTCGGACATTCAGACACTGAAGCTTTCTTT. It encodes CASTLFLGHSDTEAFF.

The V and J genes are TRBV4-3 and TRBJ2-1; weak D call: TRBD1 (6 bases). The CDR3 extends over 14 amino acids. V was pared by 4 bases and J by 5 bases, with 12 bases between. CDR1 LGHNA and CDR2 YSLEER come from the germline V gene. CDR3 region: CASSPRTDHNEQFF. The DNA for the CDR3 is TGCGCCAGCAGCCCGCGGACAGATCACAATGAGCAGTTCTTC.

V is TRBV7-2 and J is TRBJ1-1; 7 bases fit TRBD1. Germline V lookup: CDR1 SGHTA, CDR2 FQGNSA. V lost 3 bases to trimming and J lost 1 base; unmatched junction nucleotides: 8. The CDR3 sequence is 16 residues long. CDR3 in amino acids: CASSFLPGQQNTEAFF. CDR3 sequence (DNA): TGTGCCAGCAGCTTTCTTCCGGGACAGCAGAACACTGAAGCTTTCTTT.